These T cell receptor beta chains were read from a single sample in a study of PD-1 blockade in classical Hodgkin lymphoma. TCRdb's copy holds only in-frame clones and misses some; the assay was immunoSEQ multiplex PCR. The repertoire holds 20,000 to 25,000 clones, roughly three quarters seen once, with 2.5% to 4% in the top ten. This sample comprised peripheral blood mononuclear cells (PBMCs), obtained at baseline. The receptors stem from a human donor with classical Hodgkin lymphoma. Each CDR3 is given without its conserved first and last residue.

j_call v_call cdr3_aa
TRBJ2-5 TRBV6-5 ASRAGQNQETQY
TRBJ2-5 TRBV4-3 ASSQEWTGRGETQY
TRBJ2-7 TRBV7-2 ASSAERGQY
TRBJ1-4 TRBV4-1 ASSQDTGWDEKLF
TRBJ1-4 TRBV4-1 ASSQDPGTNEKLF
TRBJ2-3 TRBV5-1 ASSLNSDTQY
TRBJ1-2 TRBV25-1 ASSGGQGWINYGYT
TRBJ2-7 TRBV7-8 ASSLLASGGSGDYEQY
TRBJ2-7 TRBV7-9 ASGQGIYEQY
TRBJ2-3 TRBV5-4 ASRAGTASTDTQY
TRBJ1-1 TRBV19 ASSTPWHGGDTEAF
TRBJ2-2 TRBV5-6 ASSPTVNTGELF
TRBJ2-7 TRBV6-6 ASSYSGIHQEQY
TRBJ2-7 TRBV4-1 ASSQSDRDDHEQY
TRBJ2-3 TRBV4-1 ASSHTSGADTQY
TRBJ2-6 TRBV5-1 ASSRDGSSGANVLT
TRBJ2-5 TRBV2 ASSATGGRGETQY
TRBJ1-6 TRBV5-6 ASSLAGLFHSPLH
TRBJ2-3 TRBV11-3 ASSRIRTSGDTDTQY
TRBJ2-5 TRBV19 ASSEGRQETQY
TRBJ2-7 TRBV9 ASSVGLRTASYEQY
TRBJ1-6 TRBV6-6 ASSFVGQIHSPLH
TRBJ2-7 TRBV6-5 ASSLSGDGYEQY
TRBJ2-1 TRBV28 ASSFNEQF
TRBJ2-1 TRBV4-3 ASSQDATGGHNEQF
TRBJ2-5 TRBV7-2 ASSLGVLAGGQETQY
TRBJ1-2 TRBV6-6 AYGGPNYGYT
TRBJ1-4 TRBV30 AWSDGQGAQEKLF
TRBJ1-1 TRBV4-2 ASSQGQGVVNTEAF
TRBJ1-1 TRBV19 ASSIEGQGRTEAF
TRBJ2-3 TRBV4-3 ASSPTSGGATDTQY
TRBJ1-3 TRBV6-6 ASLDSFSGNTIY
TRBJ1-1 TRBV19 ASTPQGLGEAF
TRBJ1-5 TRBV19 ASSIGAGGNQPQH
TRBJ1-5 TRBV25-1 ASSEFGGGQPQH
TRBJ2-7 TRBV7-2 ASSAGTLYEQY
TRBJ1-3 TRBV30 AWETGNTIY
TRBJ1-1 TRBV5-6 ASSLWGTGTTEAF
TRBJ2-6 TRBV4-2 ASSQDSWRGGLSSLSGANVLT
TRBJ1-1 TRBV29-1 SATSYLGVRGESTEAF
TRBJ2-7 TRBV2 ASTGGEQY
TRBJ1-1 TRBV5-5 ASSLALASMNTEAF
TRBJ1-2 TRBV30 AWRGRTYGYT
TRBJ1-5 TRBV7-8 ASSLSGTGNQPQH
TRBJ1-1 TRBV15 ATSRGPRTEAF
TRBJ1-1 TRBV11-1 ASSFSRSNEGGAF